This is a list of T cell receptor beta chains from one sample in a study of shared clonotypes between healthy human individuals. Method: immunoSEQ multiplex PCR; TCRdb's copy keeps in-frame clones and lacks some. The sample holds approximately 740,000 clones, 92% seen once. The sequenced material came from naive CD8+ T cells sorted from blood. These receptors came from a man younger than 40 in good health. Each CDR3 is given with its conserved first and last residue. Each record gives: D gene, CDR3 length, J gene, V gene, CDR3 DNA, CDR3 protein. A D gene is named only where the DNA matches it firmly.

D gene: NA
CDR3 length: 12
J gene: TRBJ2-7
V gene: TRBV30
CDR3 DNA: TGTGCCTGGAGTGCTCTCTCCTACGAGCAGTACTTC
CDR3 protein: CAWSALSYEQYF

D gene: NA
CDR3 length: 14
J gene: TRBJ1-3
V gene: TRBV28
CDR3 DNA: TGTGCCAGCAGTTTTGCCATCTCTGGAAACACCATATATTTT
CDR3 protein: CASSFAISGNTIYF

D gene: NA
CDR3 length: 14
J gene: TRBJ2-3
V gene: TRBV10-3
CDR3 DNA: TGTGCCATCAGGGGCAGCCCTAGCACAGATACGCAGTATTTT
CDR3 protein: CAIRGSPSTDTQYF

D gene: NA
CDR3 length: 16
J gene: TRBJ2-1
V gene: TRBV7-2
CDR3 DNA: TGTGCCAGCAGCTTCATGGGACGAGCCGGCTACAATGAGCAGTTCTTC
CDR3 protein: CASSFMGRAGYNEQFF

D gene: TRBD1
CDR3 length: 16
J gene: TRBJ1-2
V gene: TRBV4-1
CDR3 DNA: TGCGCCAGCAGCCGAGGGACAGGGGCTTCGAACTATGGCTACACCTTC
CDR3 protein: CASSRGTGASNYGYTF

D gene: TRBD1
CDR3 length: 12
J gene: TRBJ1-1
V gene: TRBV7-9
CDR3 DNA: TGTGCCAGCATCGGGACAGGGGGTGAAGCTTTCTTT
CDR3 protein: CASIGTGGEAFF

D gene: NA
CDR3 length: 18
J gene: TRBJ2-7
V gene: TRBV7-9
CDR3 DNA: TGTGCCAGCAGCCCCCGCCTAGGAACTTTCGACAGAACCTACGAGCAGTACTTC
CDR3 protein: CASSPRLGTFDRTYEQYF

D gene: TRBD1
CDR3 length: 16
J gene: TRBJ1-1
V gene: TRBV28
CDR3 DNA: TGTGCCAGCAGTTCCCCAGGGACAGGGCCGGACACTGAAGCTTTCTTT
CDR3 protein: CASSSPGTGPDTEAFF

D gene: TRBD2
CDR3 length: 17
J gene: TRBJ2-5
V gene: TRBV19
CDR3 DNA: TGTGCCAGTAGTGGTTTCGGGCTAGCGGAGGCCCAAGAGACCCAGTACTTC
CDR3 protein: CASSGFGLAEAQETQYF

D gene: NA
CDR3 length: 11
J gene: TRBJ2-1
V gene: TRBV28
CDR3 DNA: TGTGCCAGCAGTTCGTACAATGAGCAGTTCTTC
CDR3 protein: CASSSYNEQFF

D gene: TRBD2
CDR3 length: 16
J gene: TRBJ2-7
V gene: TRBV27
CDR3 DNA: TGTGCCAGCAGTTCCCCAGCGGGAAGTGGGATCTACGAGCAGTACTTC
CDR3 protein: CASSSPAGSGIYEQYF